This TCR beta chain was recovered during a study of CXCR3-negative and CXCR3-positive naive CD8 T cells. All TRB cDNA libraries came from 5' RACE performed with UMI labels. TCRdb processed the 5' RACE reads again and assigns one entry to each CDR3 protein, with no DNA. This table holds some 60,000 distinct CDR3 sequences. In the case of this clonotype: The antigen remains undetermined.

Overall study findings and caveats: Naive cells that were CXCR3-positive had more hydrophobic TRB CDR3s (compared with CXCR3-negative naive cells).

Per germline, CDR1 LNHDA and CDR2 SQIVND (reference sequence). CDR3 length equals 15 residues. CD45RO-CCR7+CD27+CD95- expression identified naive CD8+ T cells. The sample comprised naive CXCR3+ CD8+ T cells from blood. The sample's subset: CD45RO-CCR7+CD27+CD95- naive CD8+ T cells expressing CXCR3 (TNR3+). This clonotype was obtained from a human donor in good health. Some clones in this sample may be carry-over from other donors' samples. V is TRBV19 and J is TRBJ1-5. The CDR3 sequence: CASSITEYSNQPQHF.